The 20 T cell receptor beta chains given below trace back to one sample, sequenced in a study of T cells in Graves' hyperthyroidism and ophthalmopathy. RNA transcripts gave rise to amplified TCR beta CDR3 regions. HTBI primers were employed in a first-round RT-PCR of the TCR CDR3. TCRdb reprocessed the multiplex PCR reads via MiXCR and lists one record per CDR3 protein. The data contain fewer than 400,000 distinct CDR3 sequences, roughly 25% of them singletons. The specimen was blood. The source is a man aged 45-65 years with Graves' hyperthyroidism.

This sequence joins TRBV9 and TRBJ2-1, with D possibly being TRBD2 (6 bases). Germline V gene data show CDR1 as SGDLS and CDR2 as YYNGEE. The ends were cut back, 2 bases at V and 7 bases at J, with 16 bases in the middle. The CDR3 consists of 15 residues. CDR3 residues: CASSVSSGAGNEQFF. In nucleotides, the CDR3 is TGTGCCAGCAGCGTCTCCTCGGGAGCAGGAAATGAGCAGTTCTTC.

The rearrangement uses TRBV10-2 and TRBJ2-1; 13 bases fit TRBD2. With V trimmed by 6 bases and J by 4 bases, 3 bases remained unmatched. Germline values: CDR1 WSHSY, CDR2 SAAADI. CDR3 size: 15 residues. CDR3 nucleotide sequence: TGCGCCAGCAGGGGGGGACTAGCGGGATACAATGAGCAGTTCTTC. This encodes CASRGGLAGYNEQFF.

This chain connects TRBV19 to TRBJ2-3, with 7 bases that match TRBD2. The CDR3 contains 15 residues. The ends lost 3 bases at V and 6 bases at J; junction bases unmatched: 9. The V gene's germline CDR1 is LNHDA and CDR2 SQIVND (reference sequence). DNA for the CDR3: TGTGCCAGTAGTATGGTGGGAGGGCCTCGGGATACGCAGTATTTT. Residues: CASSMVGGPRDTQYF.

A few counts support this clonotype. With a much larger clone just one base away, this may be a read error. The chain is built from TRBV2 and TRBJ2-1, with TRBD2 matching 9 bases. Germline CDR1 is SNHLY and CDR2 is FYNNEI. The CDR3 consists of 14 residues. The CDR3 DNA reads TGTGCCAGCAGGAGGGCTAGCGGGACTGATGAGCAGTCCTTC. It is translated as CASRRASGTDEQSF.

This chain joins TRBV3-1 and TRBJ2-5; 7 positions match TRBD1. CDR3 length equals 14 residues. The V gene's germline CDR1 is LGHDT and CDR2 YNNKEL (reference sequence). With 4 bases clipped from V and 5 bases from J, the junction kept 7 bases outside the gene matches. The CDR3 region is CASSRAGGMETQYF. The CDR3 DNA reads TGTGCCAGCAGCCGAGCAGGGGGAATGGAGACCCAGTACTTC.

This clonotype has just a few counts. The chain links TRBV28 to TRBJ2-3; 10 bases are shared with TRBD2. V dropped 11 bases and J dropped 3; count of bases not matched to a gene: 11. Germline V gives CDR1 MDHEN, CDR2 SYDVKM. The CDR3 covers 15 residues. The chain's CDR3 is CAGLLQREGTDTQYF. The CDR3, as DNA: TGTGCCGGATTGTTACAGCGGGAGGGGACAGATACGCAGTATTTT.

This chain joins TRBV11-2 and TRBJ2-5; D is unclear. From germline, CDR1 is SGHAT and CDR2 FQNNGV. Trimming removed 3 bases from V and 5 bases from J, with 13 bases in between. The CDR3 is made up of 14 amino acids. The CDR3 reads CASSFVGVRETQYF. In nucleotides, the CDR3 is TGTGCCAGCAGCTTTGTTGGGGTTCGGGAGACCCAGTACTTC.

This rearrangement joins TRBV28 to TRBJ2-1, with a possible D match to TRBD2 (5 bases). Germline V gene data show CDR1 as MDHEN and CDR2 as SYDVKM. Trimming pared 7 bases from V and 9 bases from J, leaving 13 bases between. The CDR3 has 12 residues. Here the CDR3 reads CASKAALGEQFF. The CDR3, as DNA: TGTGCCAGCAAAGCGGCATTGGGTGAGCAGTTCTTC.

The rearrangement links TRBV5-4 to TRBJ2-3; no clear D. Trimming removed 0 bases from V and 2 bases from J, with 10 bases in between. In germline, CDR1 is SGHNT, CDR2 YYREEE (reference sequence). This CDR3 has 15 residues. The CDR3 reads CASSLELPNTDTQYF. For the CDR3, the DNA is TGTGCCAGCAGCTTGGAACTACCCAACACAGATACGCAGTATTTT.

The rearrangement links TRBV2 to TRBJ1-5; no clear D gene. Per germline, CDR1 SNHLY and CDR2 FYNNEI. Trimming cost V 7 bases and J 2 bases, with 12 bases left between them. The CDR3 runs 14 residues. CDR3: CASKKEGGNQPQHF. The DNA of the CDR3 is TGTGCCAGCAAGAAGGAGGGTGGCAATCAGCCCCAGCATTTT.

The V call is TRBV5-1, the J call TRBJ2-3; D is perhaps TRBD2 (5 bases). V shed 1 base and J shed 5 bases, with 17 bases lying between them. The CDR3 contains 16 residues. From germline, CDR1 is SGHRS and CDR2 YFSETQ. CDR3 sequence reads: CASSLSWAGGGDTQYF. The CDR3 DNA follows: TGCGCCAGCAGCTTGTCCTGGGCCGGAGGTGGAGATACGCAGTATTTT.

The V call is TRBV20-1, the J call TRBJ1-1, with D possibly TRBD1 on 6 matching bases. The CDR3 extends over 15 amino acids. The V gene's germline CDR1 is DFQATT and CDR2 SNEGSKA (reference sequence). Trimming shortened V by 2 bases and J by 3 bases, and 16 bases separated the two germline ends. In DNA, the CDR3 is TGCAGTGCTAGAAGGGGAACGGGGGCGGACACTGAAGCTTTCTTT. It translates to CSARRGTGADTEAFF.

CDR3 nucleotide sequence: TGTGCCAGCACCCCCCTGCGGGCGGCGTCCACTGAAGCTTTCTTT. Translated, it gives CASTPLRAASTEAFF. This chain joins TRBV28 and TRBJ1-1; D unresolved. Trimming removed 7 bases at V and 4 bases at J, with 19 bases between. The CDR3 is 15 residues long. Germline CDR1 and CDR2: MDHEN and SYDVKM.

The J gene is TRBJ1-2, the V gene TRBV5-1; 8 bases match TRBD1. Germline assignment: CDR1 SGHRS and CDR2 YFSETQ. The CDR3 loop spans 16 amino acids. J was trimmed by 7 bases and V by 0 bases; bases with no gene match: 11. The CDR3 DNA reads TGCGCCAGCAGCTTGGCCCCGGGACAGGAAGGAATTGGCTACACCTTC. Amino acids: CASSLAPGQEGIGYTF. Drawing the rest from reference TRBV5-1 and TRBJ1-2, the complete variable domain is KAGVTQTPRYLIKTRGQQVTLSCSPISGHRSVSWYQQTPGQGLQFLFEYFSETQRNKGNFPGRFSGRQFSNSRSEMNVSTLELGDSALYLCASSLAPGQEGIGYTFGSGTRLTVV.

To note about this clonotype: Since a much larger clone is just one base distant, this may be a read error. This likely comes from a read error, as the CDR3 has no conserved phenylalanine or tryptophan at its end. The rearrangement links TRBV6-5 to TRBJ2-5; D may match TRBD1 or TRBD2 (5 bases each). The CDR3 runs to 17 residues. V lost 4 bases and J 3 bases, leaving 21 bases between the germline ends. The germline V gene has CDR1 MNHEY and CDR2 SVGAGI. CDR3 amino acids: CASSFPLPTEGEETQYL. The DNA for the CDR3 is TGTGCCAGCAGTTTCCCCCTTCCGACAGAGGGTGAAGAGACCCAGTACCTC.

This clonotype was recorded at least ten times. This chain connects TRBV27 to TRBJ1-1; D is unresolved. The germline gives CDR1 MNHEY, CDR2 SMNVEV (reference sequence). The ends were cut back, 3 bases at V and 1 base at J, with 6 bases in the middle. This CDR3 comprises 13 residues. For the CDR3, the DNA is TGTGCCAGCAGTTTGAGACAGAACACTGAAGCTTTCTTT. Translated: CASSLRQNTEAFF.

The chain uses TRBV20-1 and TRBJ1-5; TRBD1 is a possible D gene (5 bases). V gave up 3 bases and J gave up 1 base, with 10 bases separating them. CDR3 length: 14 residues. The germline V gene encodes CDR1 DFQATT and CDR2 SNEGSKA (reference sequence). CDR3 amino acids: CSASIGGSNQPQHF. The CDR3 DNA sequence: TGCAGTGCTAGTATTGGGGGAAGCAATCAGCCCCAGCATTTT.

V gene TRBV11-3 combines with J gene TRBJ2-1, with D perhaps TRBD2 (6 bases). Germline assignment: CDR1 SGHNT and CDR2 YENEEA. Trimming left V 5 bases short and J 9 bases short, with 14 bases between. The CDR3 consists of 13 residues. Here the CDR3 reads CASSIGTSLEQFF. The CDR3 DNA is TGTGCCAGCAGCATCGGGACTTCTCTTGAGCAGTTCTTC.

There are many counts of this clonotype. The CDR3 reads CASNPSGGPSTDTQYF. DNA of the CDR3: TGTGCCAGCAATCCCTCTGGCGGGCCTAGCACAGATACGCAGTATTTT. The gene calls are TRBV28 and TRBJ2-3; TRBD2 is a possible D gene (5 bases). Germline values: CDR1 MDHEN, CDR2 SYDVKM. This CDR3 comprises 16 residues. V lost 7 bases and J 0 bases, leaving 17 bases between the germline ends.

There are a few counts of this clonotype. This rearrangement joins TRBV6-2 or TRBV6-3 to TRBJ2-3, with D uncertain. Germline CDR1 reads MNHEY; CDR2 reads SVGEGT. CDR3 size: 15 residues. Trimming took 0 bases from V and 6 from J, leaving 13 bases between them. CDR3 amino acids: CASSYSWQAADTQYF. CDR3 bases: TGTGCCAGCAGTTACTCATGGCAGGCCGCCGATACGCAGTATTTT.